At least ten counts were recorded for the clone carrying this T cell receptor beta chain. The data derive from a study of blood T cell repertoires in COVID-19. Study in general: Samples representing acute and convalescent COVID-19 were sourced from the United States, Italy and Spain.

In the study's own analysis: Reference gene primer amplification gave nucleated cell count estimates. The data were produced by immunoSEQ multiplex PCR, yet TCRdb's version contains in-frame clones alone and is incomplete. V, J and clone size reflect that table, while D and trimming were determined from the DNA. The sample holds 300,000 to 350,000 clones; approximately 90% are singletons and the top ten take approximately 9.9%. The sequence was obtained from a man aged 30 to 45 with COVID-19, enrolled during active disease. The sequenced material came from peripheral blood.

CDR3 loop: CASSQGSWGTPTNYGYTF. The CDR3 DNA is TGTGCCAGCAGCCAAGGAAGTTGGGGGACACCTACTAACTATGGCTACACCTTC. The chain carries TRBV3-1 (or the pseudogene TRBV3-2) and TRBJ1-2; tentatively, D is TRBD1 (6 bases). Trimming left V 1 base short and J 0 bases short, with 18 bases between. The CDR3 extends over 18 amino acids. CDR1 and CDR2 from the germline V gene are LGHDT and YNNKEL (reference sequence).